Shown below are 31 T cell receptor beta chains from a single sample sequenced in a study of cytomegalovirus exposure and HLA in healthy donors. PCR used 60 Vbeta primers and 13 Jbeta primers. Using immunoSEQ multiplex PCR, the repertoire was profiled, and TCRdb retains in-frame clones only, with some absent. The data contain 62,000 or so clones, 87% of them singletons. The sequenced sample was PBMCs. Source of these receptors: a man aged 18 to 30 in good health and CMV-seronegative.

This clone was observed a few times. The rearrangement links TRBV10-2 to TRBJ1-1, with 8 bases that match TRBD1. The CDR3 runs 15 residues. From germline, CDR1 is WSHSY and CDR2 SAAADI. V shed 3 bases and J 1 base; nucleotides not matched to a gene: 4. CDR3 amino acids: CASSETGTGNTEAFF. The DNA of the CDR3 is TGCGCCAGCAGTGAAACCGGGACAGGGAACACTGAAGCTTTCTTT.

This chain uses TRBV5-8 with TRBJ2-1; 7 positions match TRBD1. The germline V gene encodes CDR1 SGHTS and CDR2 YDEGEE. J gave up 8 bases and V 0 bases, and 2 bases lay outside the gene matches. This CDR3 has 13 amino acids. CDR3 nucleotide sequence: TGTGCCAGCAGCTTGGAAGGGGGCCATGAGCAGTTCTTC. Translation gives CASSLEGGHEQFF.

This chain connects TRBV4-1 to TRBJ2-5, with D possibly TRBD2 on 5 matching bases. CDR3 size: 15 residues. V was cut by 1 base and J by 5 bases, with 14 bases left in between. Germline CDR1 MGHRA, CDR2 YSYEKL. Written as DNA, the CDR3 is TGCGCCAGCAGCCAAGTTACTAGGGATAGCGAGACCCAGTACTTC. Translating it yields CASSQVTRDSETQYF.

This clone was counted a single time. This chain connects TRBV5-6 to TRBJ2-7; no clear D. CDR1 SGHDT and CDR2 YYEEEE come from the germline V gene. The CDR3 has 11 amino acids. The V and J ends lost 3 bases and 6 bases respectively, with 7 bases between them. The CDR3 is CASSSLSEQYF. CDR3 coding DNA: TGTGCCAGCAGCTCTCTTTCCGAGCAGTACTTC.

The chain couples TRBV10-3 to TRBJ1-2; 9 bases fit TRBD1. CDR3 size: 13 residues. CDR1 is ENHRY and CDR2 is SYGVKD in the germline V gene. V was pared by 6 bases and J by 8 bases, with 7 bases of the junction left unmatched. CDR3 residues: CAIRSGQGLGYTF. The CDR3 nucleotides read TGTGCCATCAGAAGCGGACAGGGGTTGGGCTACACCTTC.

This sequence joins TRBV7-2 and TRBJ1-5; possible D gene TRBD1, 5 bases. Germline CDR1 reads SGHTA; CDR2 reads FQGNSA. The CDR3 has 14 amino acids. The V and J ends lost 4 bases and 11 bases respectively, with 18 bases between them. CDR3 in amino acids: CASSSSVGPEAQHF. In nucleotides, the CDR3 is TGTGCCAGCAGCTCGTCGGTGGGGCCTGAGGCCCAGCATTTT.

V is TRBV27 and J is TRBJ1-5; D unclear. Per the germline V gene, CDR1 is MNHEY and CDR2 is SMNVEV (reference sequence). The CDR3 loop spans 14 amino acids. V lost 3 bases to trimming and J lost 6 bases, with 12 bases between them. CDR3 loop: CASSFEPKSQPQHF. The CDR3 coding sequence is TGTGCCAGCAGTTTCGAACCTAAATCTCAGCCCCAGCATTTT.

This clone is a singleton in its sample. The chain employs TRBV5-6 and TRBJ1-2, with D maybe TRBD1 (5 bases). Germline V gene sequence: CDR1 SGHDT, CDR2 YYEEEE. V lost 5 bases and J lost 0, with 8 bases in between. The CDR3 loop spans 13 amino acids. In DNA, the CDR3 is TGTGCCAGCAGTGCACAGGCTAACTATGGCTACACCTTC. Protein product: CASSAQANYGYTF.

This clone has just a few counts. The chain recombines TRBV9 with TRBJ2-3; 7 bases agree with TRBD2. The CDR3 sequence is 14 residues long. The ends lost 4 bases at V and 5 bases at J; junction bases unmatched: 7. Looked up from germline, CDR1 is SGDLS and CDR2 is YYNGEE. The CDR3 DNA reads TGTGCCAGCAGCCTGAGTAGGGAGGGAGATACGCAGTATTTT. Protein product: CASSLSREGDTQYF.

The chain is built from TRBV19 and TRBJ2-5; the D gene is possibly TRBD1 (5 bases). The V gene lost 6 bases and the J gene lost 4 bases, with 9 bases spanning the gap. CDR3 length equals 12 residues. In germline, CDR1 is LNHDA, CDR2 SQIVND (reference sequence). In DNA form, the CDR3 reads TGTGCCAGTAGCCTCAGGGCAGAGACCCAGTACTTC. Translated, it gives CASSLRAETQYF.

This clone was counted a few times. The chain carries TRBV30 and TRBJ1-6; 7 bases are shared with TRBD1. Trimming at V came to 7 bases and at J to 7 bases, leaving 10 bases not matched to a gene. Germline CDR1 is GTSNPN and CDR2 is SVGIG (reference sequence). CDR3 size: 14 residues. The CDR3 coding sequence is TGTGCCTTGAAAGCCGGGACAGAGAATTCACCCCTCCACTTT. Protein sequence: CALKAGTENSPLHF.

CDR3: CASSPGTSNYGYTF. DNA for the CDR3: TGTGCCAGCTCACCCGGGACAAGCAACTATGGCTACACCTTC. J is TRBJ1-2 and V is TRBV18, with D possibly being TRBD1 (6 bases). CDR1 KGHSH and CDR2 LQKENI come from the germline V gene. The ends were cut back, 3 bases at V and 2 bases at J, with 10 bases in the middle. The CDR3 runs 14 residues.

The chain has TRBV6-1 and TRBJ1-2; TRBD1 matches 10 bases. Germline trimming cut 1 base from V and 8 bases from J; bases unmatched to any gene: 7. The CDR3 runs 15 residues. CDR1 is MNHNS, CDR2 SASEGT, per germline. CDR3 sequence (DNA): TGTGCCAGCAGTGAAGAGACAGGGGGCTCATGGGGCTACACCTTC. This encodes CASSEETGGSWGYTF.

The rearrangement links TRBV7-9 to TRBJ2-1; no firm D call. The germline V gene encodes CDR1 SEHNR and CDR2 FQNEAQ (reference sequence). Trimming removed 0 bases from V and 4 bases from J, with 16 bases in between. This CDR3 region has 17 residues. The CDR3 is CASSLAVNRTLYNEQFF. The CDR3 DNA is TGTGCCAGCAGCTTAGCGGTGAATCGCACCCTATACAATGAGCAGTTCTTC.

This clone was detected only once. The genes are TRBV5-4 and TRBJ2-3, with 11 bases fitting TRBD2. The CDR3 covers 15 residues. Germline CDR1 SGHNT, CDR2 YYREEE (reference sequence). V was clipped by 4 bases and J by 5 bases; unmatched bases: 6. CDR3 in amino acids: CASSNSGGAVDTQYF. CDR3 in DNA: TGTGCCAGCAGCAATAGCGGGGGGGCCGTAGATACGCAGTATTTT.

This chain joins TRBV6-4 and TRBJ1-1; D possibly corresponds to TRBD1 (5 bases). Trimming took 5 bases from V and 5 from J, leaving 18 bases between them. The germline gives CDR1 MRHNA, CDR2 SNTAGT. The CDR3 spans 15 residues. The CDR3, as DNA: TGTGCCAGCAGTCCCCAGCGGGGGGGTCTGACTGAAGCTTTCTTT. This sequence encodes CASSPQRGGLTEAFF.

The chain links TRBV7-9 to TRBJ1-1; unclear D gene. Germline CDR1 and CDR2: SEHNR and FQNEAQ (reference sequence). The CDR3 consists of 15 residues. Trimming removed 0 bases from V and 1 base from J, with 9 bases in between. Here the CDR3 DNA reads TGTGCCAGCAGCTTAGCCACGGGGAGGAACACTGAAGCTTTCTTT. Translating it yields CASSLATGRNTEAFF.

This chain joins TRBV6-1 and TRBJ1-4; D is possibly TRBD1 (6 bases). Trimming pared 1 base from V and 5 bases from J, leaving 8 bases between. The germline V gene has CDR1 MNHNS and CDR2 SASEGT. The CDR3 consists of 14 residues. The CDR3 reads CASSEGDKNEKLFF. In DNA form, the CDR3 reads TGTGCCAGCAGTGAAGGGGACAAAAATGAAAAACTGTTTTTT.

The V and J genes are TRBV6-5 and TRBJ2-7; D perhaps matches TRBD1 (8 bases). There are 13 residues in the CDR3. Between the trimmed V and J ends, which lost 6 bases and 7 bases, there was a span of 16 bases. Per the germline V gene, CDR1 is MNHEY and CDR2 is SVGAGI. The CDR3 loop is CASSPDRGGEQYF. In DNA, the CDR3 is TGTGCCAGCAGCCCCGACAGGGGAGGGGAGCAGTACTTC.

The chain is built from TRBV7-9 and TRBJ2-7; D remains ambiguous. The length of the CDR3 is 14 residues. V gave up 1 base and J gave up 3 bases, with 10 bases separating them. The germline V gene has CDR1 SEHNR and CDR2 FQNEAQ (reference sequence). CDR3 bases: TGTGCCAGCAGCTTAGGAGCCGGGTACTACGAGCAGTACTTC. Amino acids: CASSLGAGYYEQYF. Based on the CDR3 plus reference TRBV7-9 and TRBJ2-7, the full variable domain is DTGVSQNPRHKITKRGQNVTFRCDPISEHNRLYWYRQTLGQGPEFLTYFQNEAQLEKSRLLSDRFSAERPKGSFSTLEIQRTEQGDSAMYLCASSLGAGYYEQYFGPGTRLTVT.

This clone has just one count. The chain couples TRBV10-3 to TRBJ1-5; D call uncertain. The germline gives CDR1 ENHRY, CDR2 SYGVKD. The V and J ends lost 6 bases and 2 bases respectively, with 8 bases between them. The CDR3 consists of 13 residues. CDR3: CAISDTGNQPQHF. The CDR3, as DNA: TGTGCCATCAGCGACACTGGCAATCAGCCCCAGCATTTT.

The chain employs TRBV18 and TRBJ1-6, with 9 nucleotides matching TRBD1. With 6 bases clipped from V and 3 bases from J, the junction kept 6 bases outside the gene matches. CDR3 length: 16 amino acids. The germline V gene encodes CDR1 KGHSH and CDR2 LQKENI. CDR3 residues: CASSGTGTFYNSPLHF. The CDR3 nucleotides are TGTGCCAGCTCCGGGACAGGGACTTTCTATAATTCACCCCTCCACTTT.

V gene TRBV10-2 combines with J gene TRBJ2-7; possibly TRBD1 for D (5 bases). Trimming shortened V by 3 bases and J by 2 bases, and 14 bases separated the two germline ends. The V gene's germline CDR1 is WSHSY and CDR2 SAAADI. CDR3 length: 15 residues. The CDR3 coding sequence is TGCGCCAGCAGTGACCTAGGGGCCCCCACCTACGAGCAGTACTTC. Its translation is CASSDLGAPTYEQYF.

This chain joins TRBV5-4 and TRBJ2-1; D perhaps matches TRBD2 (7 bases). The CDR3 has 17 residues. Germline CDR1 reads SGHNT; CDR2 reads YYREEE (reference sequence). V was cut by 4 bases and J by 2 bases, with 19 bases left in between. The CDR3 loop is CASSRPPGGRAYNEQFF. CDR3 bases: TGTGCCAGCAGCCGCCCCCCCGGGGGGCGGGCCTACAATGAGCAGTTCTTC. Based on the CDR3 plus reference TRBV5-4 and TRBJ2-1, the full variable domain is ETGVTQSPTHLIKTRGQQVTLRCSSQSGHNTVSWYQQALGQGPQFIFQYYREEENGRGNFPPRFSGLQFPNYSSELNVNALELDDSALYLCASSRPPGGRAYNEQFFGPGTRLTVL.

This sequence joins TRBV4-1 and TRBJ2-1; 12 nucleotides align to TRBD2. After removal of 3 bases from V and 0 bases from J, the junction contained 6 bases not matched to a gene. Germline loops: CDR1 MGHRA, CDR2 YSYEKL. This CDR3 is built from 18 residues. DNA of the CDR3: TGCGCCAGCAGCCAGGGACTAGCGGGTCTCAACTCCTACAATGAGCAGTTCTTC. Protein: CASSQGLAGLNSYNEQFF.

In its sample, this clone was seen once. This rearrangement joins TRBV5-1 to TRBJ2-5; D might be TRBD2 (6 bases). The end of the DNA is better explained by TRBJ2-7, so the J call may be wrong. CDR1 and CDR2 (germline): SGHRS, YFSETQ. This CDR3 region has 14 residues. The CDR3 DNA follows: TGCGCCAGCAGCTGGGACTCGGGCTCCTACGAGCAGTACTTC. Its translation is CASSWDSGSYEQYF.

The rearrangement uses TRBV5-4 and TRBJ2-7, with TRBD1 identical over 8 bases. From germline, CDR1 is SGHNT and CDR2 YYREEE (reference sequence). J was trimmed by 2 bases and V by 4 bases; bases with no gene match: 5. The CDR3 length is 14 residues. CDR3 residues: CASSIGQGAYEQYF. Here the CDR3 DNA reads TGTGCCAGCAGCATCGGACAGGGTGCCTACGAGCAGTACTTC. Supplemented by reference TRBV5-4 and TRBJ2-7, the full variable domain reads ETGVTQSPTHLIKTRGQQVTLRCSSQSGHNTVSWYQQALGQGPQFIFQYYREEENGRGNFPPRFSGLQFPNYSSELNVNALELDDSALYLCASSIGQGAYEQYFGPGTRLTVT.

The chain is built from TRBV7-2 and TRBJ1-3; D gene ambiguous. CDR3 length equals 12 residues. V lost 1 base to trimming and J lost 7 bases, with 5 bases between them. Germline CDR1 and CDR2: SGHTA and FQGNSA. DNA for the CDR3: TGTGCCAGCAGCTTAGTGGCTAACACCATATATTTT. Translated, it gives CASSLVANTIYF.

The rearrangement links TRBV30 to TRBJ1-2; weak D call: TRBD1 (5 bases). V lost 1 base to trimming and J lost 6 bases, with 12 bases between them. Germline CDR1 and CDR2: GTSNPN and SVGIG (reference sequence). CDR3 length: 13 residues. The CDR3 DNA is TGTGCCTGGAGTGCTGACAGATCGGATGGCTACACCTTC. Protein: CAWSADRSDGYTF.

The chain links TRBV14 to TRBJ1-1; perhaps TRBD1 as D (5 bases). The CDR3 runs to 13 residues. The V and J ends lost 3 bases and 1 base respectively, with 6 bases between them. The germline V gene has CDR1 SGHDN and CDR2 FVKESK. The CDR3 DNA reads TGTGCCAGCAGCCACGGGGGGAACACTGAAGCTTTCTTT. Translating gives CASSHGGNTEAFF.

This clone is a singleton in its sample. The chain recombines TRBV27 with TRBJ2-7; TRBD2 agrees at 12 bases. V dropped 8 bases and J dropped 1; count of bases not matched to a gene: 3. Looked up from germline, CDR1 is MNHEY and CDR2 is SMNVEV (reference sequence). This CDR3 comprises 14 residues. CDR3 in DNA: TGTGCCAGCGGACTAGCGGGGAATTCCTACGAGCAGTACTTC. Its translation: CASGLAGNSYEQYF.